The present T cell receptor (beta chain) was sequenced within a study of technical replicates of blood from several donors. Only in-frame clones appear in the TCRdb table, and some are missing; sequencing was by immunoSEQ multiplex PCR. The sample has approximately 75,000 clones, around nine tenths seen once. Per germline, CDR1 MNHNS and CDR2 SASEGT. V was shortened by 3 bases and J by 0 bases, with 12 bases between the two germline ends. CDR3 length: 16 residues. The specimen was T cells isolated from PBMCs. The chain combines TRBV6-1 with TRBJ1-5; D is possibly TRBD1 (6 bases). The TCR originated in a human donor in good health. The CDR3 coding sequence is TGTGCCAGCAGTGACAGGGGTACCTATAGCAATCAGCCCCAGCATTTT. This encodes CASSDRGTYSNQPQHF.